These 16 T cell receptor beta chains came from one sample sequenced in a study of cytomegalovirus exposure and HLA in healthy donors. PCR involved 60 Vbeta and 13 Jbeta primers. The assay was immunoSEQ multiplex PCR, and TCRdb's table has in-frame clones only and misses some. The sample totals about 200,000 clones; its top ten clones hold approximately 0.74%. Sequencing was performed on PBMCs. The source of these receptors is a boy aged 10-17 years in good health and CMV-seronegative.

This chain joins TRBV9 and TRBJ1-2; 7 bases fit TRBD1. The CDR3 extends over 15 amino acids. The V and J ends lost 0 bases and 8 bases, in that order; junction bases with no gene match: 10. Germline-derived CDR1 and CDR2 are SGDLS and YYNGEE. The chain's CDR3 is CASSVETGRQEGYTF. The CDR3 region has the DNA TGTGCCAGCAGCGTAGAGACAGGGAGGCAAGAAGGCTACACCTTC.

With respect to this clone: Other DNA sequences of this sample code for an identical CDR3. CDR3 residues: CSVVLAGGETQYF. In nucleotides, the CDR3 is TGCAGCGTTGTACTAGCGGGCGGAGAGACCCAGTACTTC. The chain employs TRBV29-1 and TRBJ2-5; 9 bases are a match to TRBD2. Germline assignment: CDR1 SQVTM and CDR2 ANQGSEA. The junction had 4 bases not matched to a gene; V was cut back by 4 bases and J by 4 bases. The CDR3 has 13 amino acids.

This rearrangement joins TRBV4-1 to TRBJ1-6; 7 nucleotides align to TRBD1. Trimming removed 1 base from V and 7 bases from J; junction bases left unmatched: 4. Looked up from germline, CDR1 is MGHRA and CDR2 is YSYEKL. The CDR3 sequence is 15 residues long. The CDR3 region is CASSQVARGNSPLHF. CDR3 nucleotide sequence: TGCGCCAGCAGCCAAGTCGCCAGGGGGAATTCACCCCTCCACTTT.

The DNA of the CDR3 is TGCGCCAGCAGCCAAGCGGGGACAGGGAGTCAGGGTACGCAGTATTTT. Amino acid sequence: CASSQAGTGSQGTQYF. The V call is TRBV4-3, the J call TRBJ2-3, with TRBD1 matching 9 bases. CDR3 length: 16 amino acids. V gave up 1 base and J gave up 8 bases; unmatched junction bases: 10. The germline V gene encodes CDR1 LGHNA and CDR2 YSLEER.

The rearrangement uses TRBV7-2 and TRBJ2-3, with TRBD2 matching over 9 bases. V lost 1 base and J lost 10; bases outside the gene matches: 21. In germline, CDR1 is SGHTA, CDR2 FQGNSA. This CDR3 contains 19 residues. CDR3 nucleotides: TGTGCCAGCAGCTTAGTTGCCGTCGGTTTAGCGGGGGCGGGTTTTGCGCAGTATTTT. Amino acid sequence: CASSLVAVGLAGAGFAQYF. The entire variable domain, with the rest obtained from reference TRBV7-2 and TRBJ2-3, is as follows: GAGVSQSPSNKVTEKGKDVELRCDPISGHTALYWYRQSLGQGLEFLIYFQGNSAPDKSGLPSDRFSAERTGGSVSTLTIQRTQQEDSAVYLCASSLVAVGLAGAGFAQYFGPGTRLTVL.

The chain has TRBV9 and TRBJ1-4; D uncertain. Trimming cost V 4 bases and J 5 bases, with 15 bases left between them. CDR1 and CDR2 from the germline V gene are SGDLS and YYNGEE. The CDR3 is 15 amino acids. The CDR3 protein is CASSPSLRLNEKLFF. CDR3 nucleotide sequence: TGTGCCAGCAGCCCCTCTCTCAGACTCAATGAAAAACTGTTTTTT.

This rearrangement joins TRBV5-1 to TRBJ2-1, with TRBD1 matching 8 bases. Looked up from germline, CDR1 is SGHRS and CDR2 is YFSETQ. The CDR3 is 17 amino acids. The V and J ends lost 0 bases and 15 bases, in that order; junction bases with no gene match: 20. This CDR3 reads CASSLGDSTSRGRSAFF. CDR3 nucleotide sequence: TGCGCCAGCAGCTTGGGCGATTCCACCAGCAGGGGGCGCTCGGCGTTCTTC.

V and J are TRBV19 and TRBJ1-2; tentative D call: TRBD1 (5 bases). CDR3 length: 13 residues. Per germline, CDR1 LNHDA and CDR2 SQIVND (reference sequence). With 8 bases removed from V and 3 bases from J, the gap between germline ends came to 13 bases. The DNA for the CDR3 is TGTGCCAGTTACCCCAGGGACTACTATGGCTACACCTTC. This encodes CASYPRDYYGYTF.

The V call is TRBV7-9, the J call TRBJ2-7; TRBD1 aligns across 7 bases. This CDR3 region has 16 residues. CDR1 and CDR2 (germline): SEHNR, FQNEAQ (reference sequence). With V trimmed by 5 bases and J by 0 bases, 10 bases remained unmatched. CDR3 region: CASSPIGTEHSYEQYF. CDR3 in DNA: TGTGCCAGCAGCCCGATCGGGACAGAACACTCCTACGAGCAGTACTTC.

The V gene is TRBV4-1, the J gene TRBJ1-2, with 7 nucleotides matching TRBD1. The germline gives CDR1 MGHRA, CDR2 YSYEKL. This CDR3 is built from 16 residues. V dropped 5 bases and J dropped 6; count of bases not matched to a gene: 15. The CDR3: CASSYPGTAIRDGYTF. CDR3 sequence (DNA): TGCGCCAGCAGCTATCCCGGGACAGCGATAAGGGATGGCTACACCTTC.

V gene TRBV6-5 combines with J gene TRBJ2-2; 13 positions agree with TRBD2. This CDR3 region has 15 residues. From germline, CDR1 is MNHEY and CDR2 SVGAGI. Unmatched junction bases numbered 5, after V lost 10 bases and J lost 3 bases. The CDR3 is CAIGLAGAHTGELFF. The CDR3 region has the DNA TGTGCCATCGGACTAGCGGGGGCCCACACCGGGGAGCTGTTTTTT.

The DNA for the CDR3 is TGCGCCAGCTCCCCCCTCGGTAGCGAAGAGACCCAGTACTTC. It codes for CASSPLGSEETQYF. V usage is TRBV5-1 and J usage is TRBJ2-5; D may be TRBD2 (5 bases). CDR3 length: 14 residues. V lost 7 bases to trimming and J lost 3 bases, with 16 bases between them. The germline CDR1 and CDR2 sequences are SGHRS and YFSETQ.

The chain carries TRBV5-6 and TRBJ1-2; a weak D match, TRBD1 (6 bases). Trimming pared 3 bases from V and 5 bases from J, leaving 14 bases between. Germline V gene lookup returns CDR1 SGHDT and CDR2 YYEEEE. The CDR3 is made up of 14 amino acids. CDR3 sequence reads: CASSSWTVAYGYTF. DNA for the CDR3: TGTGCCAGCAGCTCGTGGACAGTCGCTTATGGCTACACCTTC.

The chain recombines TRBV7-9 with TRBJ2-2; 12 bases fit TRBD2. Germline CDR1 is SEHNR and CDR2 is FQNEAQ (reference sequence). V gave up 7 bases and J gave up 4 bases; unmatched junction bases: 4. The CDR3 runs to 15 residues. CDR3 in amino acids: CASTPGLAGTGELFF. CDR3 DNA sequence: TGTGCCAGCACCCCGGGACTAGCGGGCACCGGGGAGCTGTTTTTT.

The rearrangement links TRBV5-5 to TRBJ1-4; 7 bases are shared with TRBD1. This CDR3 has 16 amino acids. Germline V gene sequence: CDR1 SGHKS, CDR2 YYEKEE (reference sequence). V was pared by 4 bases and J by 7 bases, with 13 bases of the junction left unmatched. This chain's CDR3 is CASSTGGARQGEKLFF. CDR3 DNA sequence: TGTGCCAGCAGCACTGGTGGGGCGCGACAGGGTGAAAAACTGTTTTTT.

J is TRBJ2-5 and V is TRBV7-9, with 12 bases that match TRBD2. Trimming removed 3 bases from V and 7 bases from J; junction bases left unmatched: 9. This CDR3 region has 16 residues. Per the germline V gene, CDR1 is SEHNR and CDR2 is FQNEAQ (reference sequence). DNA of the CDR3: TGTGCCAGCAGCTTGGGACTAGCGGGTGACAAGGGGACCCAGTACTTC. The encoded protein is CASSLGLAGDKGTQYF.